This T cell receptor beta chain was obtained from a study of cytomegalovirus exposure and HLA in healthy donors. Study-wide context: Early on, a data release was issued that held roughly 80 million unique TCRs from HLA-typed donors.

PCR was performed using 60 Vbeta and 13 Jbeta primers. This table comes from immunoSEQ multiplex PCR, and its TCRdb copy is limited to in-frame clones, with some not included. Counted here are approximately 280,000 clones, approximately 90% occurring once; the ten biggest clones make up roughly 4%. Germline CDR1 and CDR2: MGHRA and YSYEKL. CDR3 length equals 13 residues. The V end was cut by 4 bases, the J end by 2 bases, with 9 bases between. Despite likely unrecorded immune exposures, the donors were nominally healthy at the time of sampling. This sequence joins TRBV4-1 and TRBJ2-7, with TRBD1 as a possible D gene (6 bases). The sequence was collected from a man aged 35 to 55 in good health and CMV-seropositive. The sequenced material came from PBMCs. This chain's CDR3 is CASSRDNPYEQYF. The CDR3 DNA reads TGCGCCAGCAGCCGGGACAACCCCTACGAGCAGTACTTC.